Described below is a single T cell receptor (beta chain) sequence and its context. This clone was detected once. Its cognate antigen has yet to be identified. Base qualities are not provided; no much larger clone lies one nucleotide away. Thawed unstimulated PBMCs were stained for CD3, CD4 and CD8 and FACS-sorted into CD3+CD4+ and CD3+CD8+ populations. All 8 studied subjects were randomized to withdrawal of immunosuppression. The Qiagen DNeasy Blood and Tissue Kit was used to isolate genomic DNA. The sample comes from a study of T cell clones after liver transplantation (dated by TCRdb to between 2018 and 2021). For the study in its entirety: The samples were obtained from ITN030ST, a randomized trial that attempted immunosuppression withdrawal within 2 years after liver transplantation. No induction therapy was given to the subjects, and standard immunosuppression was administered until randomization at 12-24 months post-transplant. Of the eight recipients, a few were HCV-positive, while the remaining recipients had been transplanted for non-autoimmune, non-viral indications. Blood samples were collected pre-transplant, pre-randomization before withdrawal, and post-randomization after either full withdrawal or failed withdrawal. Tolerance was defined as complete withdrawal of immunosuppression for at least one year without a rise in liver enzymes beyond twice the upper limit of normal. After a pre-transplant mixed lymphocyte reaction, TCRbeta sequencing was used to pinpoint donor-reactive T cell clones, which were subsequently tracked in post-transplant blood. As an antigen-independent comparator for donor-reactive sequences, third party-reactive TCRbeta sequences were also identified from pre-transplant MLRs. The study cohort included 8 liver transplant recipients, of whom 3 were classified as tolerant and 5 as non-tolerant. Results the study describes overall, beyond this receptor: When repertoire turnover was taken into account, detection of donor-reactive sequences was significantly reduced in 7 of 8 subjects for CD4 and in 8 of 8 subjects for CD8. The conclusions were preliminary, being limited by small, heterogeneous patient numbers and by non-standardized post-transplant time points. Because no allograft tissue specimens were available, donor-reactive T cells may have migrated into the graft instead of being deleted. In most of the 8 subjects, regardless of tolerance or HCV status, circulating donor-reactive CD4 TCRbeta sequences dropped significantly post-transplant. The decline in donor-reactive sequences exceeded the decline in third party-reactive sequences, suggesting partial antigen-specific deletion that was unrelated to withdrawal success. Low numbers of available donor cells limited the measurable donor-reactive repertoire in a couple of subjects.

Frozen genomic DNA underwent high-throughput TCRbeta CDR3 sequencing by immunoSEQ, including PCR amplification, mapping, bias correction and internal controls. Concerning the study's data processing: Productive rearrangements were retained, and unique TCRbeta sequences were defined by the CDR3 nucleotide sequence together with the V and J gene. For a sequence to be called donor-reactive, it needed a frequency of at least 0.01% and at least 5-fold expansion in CFSE-low cells compared with unstimulated pre-transplant cells. Minimum frequency thresholds were set for each subject based on the unstimulated sample with the lowest template count, ensuring at least 90% detection power. Jensen-Shannon divergence between the top 1000 TCRbeta sequences post- versus pre-transplant served as the measure of repertoire turnover. Changes in detection of donor-reactive sequences were tested with two-sided Fisher's exact tests. TCRdb took this table from immuneACCESS and kept in-frame rearrangements with V and J called. Such tables lack part of the clones; where checked against another copy, unresolved V genes explain under half of the gap, and the rest is unexplained. That table furnishes V, J and clone size, whereas the DNA furnished D and trimming. This sample lists roughly 62,000 clones; about two thirds were detected once. The top ten clonotypes cover 2.8% of the sample.

Counted from cysteine to phenylalanine, this CDR3 has 14 amino acids. The only DNA kept is the CDR3, 42 bases in frame from the first base. The material sequenced was CD4+ T cells from blood, taken at the roughly 15-month timepoint. This receptor was taken from a human patient who received a liver transplant. Some T cells present after a transplant may be cells of the graft donor. Rearrangement joined TRBV1 to TRBJ2-5; the D call in the table, TRBD1, was not verified against the DNA. TRBV1 is listed as a pseudogene. The CDR3 here reads CTSSQGQPQETQYF. The DNA reads TGCACCAGCAGCCAAGGACAGCCACAAGAGACCCAGTACTTC.